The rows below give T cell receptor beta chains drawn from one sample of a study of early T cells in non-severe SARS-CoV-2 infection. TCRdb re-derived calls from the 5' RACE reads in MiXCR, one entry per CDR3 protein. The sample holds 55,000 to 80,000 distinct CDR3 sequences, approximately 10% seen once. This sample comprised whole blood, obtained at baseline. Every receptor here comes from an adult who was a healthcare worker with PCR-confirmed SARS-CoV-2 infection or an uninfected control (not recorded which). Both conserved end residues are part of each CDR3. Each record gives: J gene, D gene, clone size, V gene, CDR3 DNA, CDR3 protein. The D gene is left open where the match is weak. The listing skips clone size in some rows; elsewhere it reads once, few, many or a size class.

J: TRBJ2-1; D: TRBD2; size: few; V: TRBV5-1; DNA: TGCGCCAGCAGCTTGAGCGGGAGCATTGAGCAGTTCTTC; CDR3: CASSLSGSIEQFF
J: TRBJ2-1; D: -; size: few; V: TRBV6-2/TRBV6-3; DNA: TGTGCCAGCAGTTACCCAGAGGGCAATGAGCAGTTCTTC; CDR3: CASSYPEGNEQFF
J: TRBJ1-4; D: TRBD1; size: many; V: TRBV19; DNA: TGTGCCAGTAGTACGCGACAGGGCCGAGAAAAACTGTTTTTT; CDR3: CASSTRQGREKLFF
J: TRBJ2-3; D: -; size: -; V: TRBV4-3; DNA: TGCGCCAGCAGCCAAGGAAGGGGGAGAACAGATACGCAGTATTTT; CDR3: CASSQGRGRTDTQYF
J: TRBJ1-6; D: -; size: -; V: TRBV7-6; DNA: TGTGCCAGCAGCCCCCGCCAAGGCTCCTATAATTCACCCCTCCACTTT; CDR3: CASSPRQGSYNSPLHF
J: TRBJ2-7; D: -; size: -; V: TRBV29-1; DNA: TGCAGCGTTGAAGAAGGCAGACCCTACGAGCAGTACTTC; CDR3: CSVEEGRPYEQYF
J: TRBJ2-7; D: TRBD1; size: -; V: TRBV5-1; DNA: TGCGCCAGCAGCTTGGAGGTGACTGGGACAGGGGTAGACGAGCAGTACTTC; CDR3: CASSLEVTGTGVDEQYF
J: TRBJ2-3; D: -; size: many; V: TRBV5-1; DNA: TGCGCCAGCAGCTGGGGGGACAATCCTAGCACAGATACGCAGTATTTT; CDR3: CASSWGDNPSTDTQYF
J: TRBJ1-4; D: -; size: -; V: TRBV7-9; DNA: TGTGCCAGCAGCTCCACGGAGTTTCGGAATGAAAAACTGTTTTTT; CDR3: CASSSTEFRNEKLFF
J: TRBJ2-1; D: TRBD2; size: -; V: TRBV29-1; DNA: TGCAGCGTTGTTGGCCTAGCGGGTAGGAATGAGCAGTTCTTC; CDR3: CSVVGLAGRNEQFF
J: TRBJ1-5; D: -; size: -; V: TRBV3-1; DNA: TGTGCCAGCAGCCAAGTTTTGGAGCAGCCCCAGCATTTT; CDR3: CASSQVLEQPQHF
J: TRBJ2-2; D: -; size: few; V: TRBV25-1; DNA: TGTGCCAGCAGTGTTACATTCACCGGGGAGCTGTTTTTT; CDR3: CASSVTFTGELFF
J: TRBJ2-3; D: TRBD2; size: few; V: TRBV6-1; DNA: TGTGCCAGCAGTTTAACTAGCGGGATGCCAGATACGCAGTATTTT; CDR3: CASSLTSGMPDTQYF
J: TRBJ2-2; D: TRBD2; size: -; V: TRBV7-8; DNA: TGTGCCAGCAGCTTCTTTGGGCCGGGAGGCACCGGGGAGCTGTTTTTT; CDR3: CASSFFGPGGTGELFF
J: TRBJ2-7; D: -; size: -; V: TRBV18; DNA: TGTGCCAGCTCGCGGGCCGCACAATCCTACGAGCAGTACTTC; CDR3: CASSRAAQSYEQYF
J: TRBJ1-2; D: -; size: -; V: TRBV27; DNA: TGTGCCAGCAGTTCCCGTAGGGCAGTACAGGGATCCTACTATGGCTACACCTTC; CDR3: CASSSRRAVQGSYYGYTF
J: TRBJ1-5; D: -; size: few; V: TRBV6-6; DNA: TGTGCCAGCAGGAGCTATCAGCCCCAGCATTTT; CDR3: CASRSYQPQHF
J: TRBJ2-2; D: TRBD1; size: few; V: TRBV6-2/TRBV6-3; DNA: TGTGCCAGCAGTTGGATAGGACAGGGAAAAGCCGGGGAGCTGTTTTTT; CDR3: CASSWIGQGKAGELFF
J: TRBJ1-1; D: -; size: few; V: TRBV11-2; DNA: TGTGCCAGCAGCCCCCTTCGGGGGGGCCACACTGAAGCTTTCTTT; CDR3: CASSPLRGGHTEAFF
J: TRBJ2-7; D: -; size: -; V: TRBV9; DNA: TGTGCCAGCAGCGTAGCCGTGGGGCCACACTACGAGCAGTACTTC; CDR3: CASSVAVGPHYEQYF
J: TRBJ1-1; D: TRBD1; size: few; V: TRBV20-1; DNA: TGCAGTGCTCTTGATACAGGGGGGAACACTGAAGCTTTCTTT; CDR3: CSALDTGGNTEAFF
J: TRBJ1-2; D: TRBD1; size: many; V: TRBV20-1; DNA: TGCAGTGCTATTCGGACAGGGGGCAACTATGGCTACACCTTC; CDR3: CSAIRTGGNYGYTF
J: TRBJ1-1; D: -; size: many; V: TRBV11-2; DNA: TGTGCCAGCAGCTTACAGCCCAGAGGGGCAACTGAAGCTTTCTTT; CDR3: CASSLQPRGATEAFF
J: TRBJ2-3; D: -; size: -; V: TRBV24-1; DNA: TGTGCCACCAGTGACACCCGACAGGGAGGGAGTACGCAGTATTTT; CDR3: CATSDTRQGGSTQYF
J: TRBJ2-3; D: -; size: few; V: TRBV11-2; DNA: TGTGCCAGCAGCTTGGTCGGGACCACAGATACGCAGTATTTT; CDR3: CASSLVGTTDTQYF
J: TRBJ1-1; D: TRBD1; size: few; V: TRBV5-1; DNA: TGCGCCAGCTCAGAACGACAGGGGTTGAACACTGAAGCTTTCTTT; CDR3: CASSERQGLNTEAFF
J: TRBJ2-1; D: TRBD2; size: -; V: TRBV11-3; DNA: TGTGCCAGCAGCTTCGTCCTAGCGGGATCCTACAATGAGCAGTTCTTC; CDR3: CASSFVLAGSYNEQFF
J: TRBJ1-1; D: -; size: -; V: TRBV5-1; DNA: TGCGCCAGCAGCCCGACCGGACACGGTACCACTGAAGCTTTCTTT; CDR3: CASSPTGHGTTEAFF
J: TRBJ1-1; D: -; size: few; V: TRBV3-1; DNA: TGTGCCAGCAGATCCCGGGACAACCCAGTTAGTCCCACTGAAGCTTTCTTT; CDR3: CASRSRDNPVSPTEAFF
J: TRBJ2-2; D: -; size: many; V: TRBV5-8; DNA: TGTGCCAGCCTGGCCGGTGGAGGCAGGGCAGGGAACACCGGGGAGCTGTTTTTT; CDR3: CASLAGGGRAGNTGELFF
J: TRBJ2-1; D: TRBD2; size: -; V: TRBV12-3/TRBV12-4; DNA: TGTGCCAGCAGTTTAGGGCTAGCGGTCTCCTACAATGAGCAGTTCTTC; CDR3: CASSLGLAVSYNEQFF
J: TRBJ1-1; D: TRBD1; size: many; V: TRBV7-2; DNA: TGTGCCAGCAGCGCCGACAGGGAGTACACTGAAGCTTTCTTT; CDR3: CASSADREYTEAFF
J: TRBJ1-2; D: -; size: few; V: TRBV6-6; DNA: TGTGCCAGCACCTATCTCCCCCGAGGGCAGGGATATGGCTACACCTTC; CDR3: CASTYLPRGQGYGYTF
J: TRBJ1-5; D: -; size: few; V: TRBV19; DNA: TGTGCCAGTAGTATAGCAGGGGCTCTTAGCAATCAGCCCCAGCATTTT; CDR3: CASSIAGALSNQPQHF
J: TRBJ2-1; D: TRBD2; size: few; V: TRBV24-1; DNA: TGTGCCACCGACACCGGGACTAGACAGTTCTTC; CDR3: CATDTGTRQFF
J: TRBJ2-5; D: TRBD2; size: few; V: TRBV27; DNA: TGTGCCAGCAGTTCGATAGCGGGGGTGATAGAGACCCAGTACTTC; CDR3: CASSSIAGVIETQYF
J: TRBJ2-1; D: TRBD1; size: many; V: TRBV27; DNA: TGTGCCAGCAGTCCCAGCGTGGGACAGTATAACAATGAGCAGTTCTTC; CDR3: CASSPSVGQYNNEQFF